These T cell receptor beta chains were read from a single sample in a study of shared clonotypes between healthy human individuals. Sequencing was performed with immunoSEQ multiplex PCR; in TCRdb, only in-frame clones are kept and a portion is missing. This sample has 950,000 to 1,300,000 clones, with roughly 75% found just once. The sample was memory CD4+ T cells sorted from blood. These receptors were obtained from a man aged 18 to 29 in good health. Each CDR3 is given with its conserved first and last residue. The order of the fields is V gene, J gene, CDR3 protein.

V: TRBV5-1; J: TRBJ2-7; CDR3: CASSWGQGSYEQYF
V: TRBV18; J: TRBJ2-7; CDR3: CASSPPGQIYEQYF
V: TRBV5-1; J: TRBJ2-1; CDR3: CASSETSGVYNEQFF
V: TRBV5-1; J: TRBJ2-6; CDR3: CASSVTAGHSGANVLTF
V: TRBV21-1; J: TRBJ2-5; CDR3: CASSVDRECETQYF
V: TRBV6-6; J: TRBJ1-4; CDR3: CASSRDSGPPEKLFF
V: TRBV7-9; J: TRBJ1-5; CDR3: CASSLGGGGPNQPQHF
V: TRBV9; J: TRBJ2-3; CDR3: CASSVGLAGVTDTQYF
V: TRBV10-3; J: TRBJ2-1; CDR3: CASKSGLEQFF
V: TRBV10-3; J: TRBJ2-7; CDR3: CAISVGGGRAEQYF
V: TRBV30; J: TRBJ2-7; CDR3: CAWSGTGVTSYEQYF
V: TRBV14; J: TRBJ2-7; CDR3: CASSQDLAASSYEQYF
V: TRBV20-1; J: TRBJ1-2; CDR3: CSARRGHGYTF
V: TRBV20-1; J: TRBJ2-5; CDR3: CSGGGAETQYF
V: TRBV9; J: TRBJ2-4; CDR3: CASSVDSGGVVKNIQYF
V: TRBV10-3; J: TRBJ2-3; CDR3: CAISESTSGADTQYF
V: TRBV30; J: TRBJ1-2; CDR3: CAWSYRENGYTF
V: TRBV19; J: TRBJ1-5; CDR3: CASSIGQASNQPQHF
V: TRBV19; J: TRBJ1-2; CDR3: CASAGQGYGYTF
V: TRBV19; J: TRBJ1-1; CDR3: CASTIGQIMNTEAFF
V: TRBV27; J: TRBJ2-2; CDR3: CASSPGGLNTGELFF
V: TRBV5-1; J: TRBJ2-5; CDR3: CASSSDPQETQYF
V: TRBV30; J: TRBJ2-2; CDR3: CAWDRGLNTGELFF
V: TRBV11-2; J: TRBJ1-1; CDR3: CASSSQGNTEAFF
V: TRBV4-1; J: TRBJ1-6; CDR3: CASSQPDRDNSPLHF
V: TRBV6-1; J: TRBJ1-2; CDR3: CASSGPKANGTAVYGYTF
V: TRBV11-2; J: TRBJ2-3; CDR3: CASRVRGVDTQYF
V: TRBV5-1; J: .; CDR3: CASSKGQLWNEQYF
V: TRBV7-2; J: TRBJ2-3; CDR3: CASSQGRDTQYF
V: TRBV7-9; J: TRBJ1-2; CDR3: CASSYGRNYGYTF
V: TRBV5-1; J: TRBJ2-3; CDR3: CASILQPGQGTDTQYF
V: TRBV5-1; J: TRBJ2-2; CDR3: CASSHRLADTGELFF
V: TRBV2; J: TRBJ2-3; CDR3: CASSSGYSTDTQYF
V: TRBV6-5; J: TRBJ2-7; CDR3: CTSSPTGPYEQYF
V: TRBV6-6; J: TRBJ2-3; CDR3: CASSFTGPPQYF
V: TRBV5-4; J: TRBJ2-7; CDR3: CASSLAGGVREQYF
V: TRBV28; J: TRBJ2-2; CDR3: CASLSPNTGELFF
V: TRBV19; J: TRBJ1-2; CDR3: CASRRLDRDNYGYTF
V: TRBV30; J: TRBJ1-6; CDR3: CAWSGGGDSSYNSPLHF
V: TRBV5-1; J: TRBJ1-4; CDR3: CASSLDEGRELFF
V: TRBV5-1; J: TRBJ2-3; CDR3: CASSLNRGTDTQYF
V: TRBV7-8; J: TRBJ2-5; CDR3: CASAQGAGETQYF
V: TRBV18; J: TRBJ1-2; CDR3: CASSPGAGGYGYTF
V: TRBV6-1; J: TRBJ1-1; CDR3: CASSGGDYTEAFF
V: TRBV12-5; J: TRBJ1-2; CDR3: CASGLGQNLPGGYTF
V: TRBV7-9; J: TRBJ2-5; CDR3: CASSLEAGGGEQYF
V: TRBV7-2; J: TRBJ2-2; CDR3: CASSSRQGANTGELFF
V: TRBV28; J: TRBJ2-7; CDR3: CASRDPLSEQYF